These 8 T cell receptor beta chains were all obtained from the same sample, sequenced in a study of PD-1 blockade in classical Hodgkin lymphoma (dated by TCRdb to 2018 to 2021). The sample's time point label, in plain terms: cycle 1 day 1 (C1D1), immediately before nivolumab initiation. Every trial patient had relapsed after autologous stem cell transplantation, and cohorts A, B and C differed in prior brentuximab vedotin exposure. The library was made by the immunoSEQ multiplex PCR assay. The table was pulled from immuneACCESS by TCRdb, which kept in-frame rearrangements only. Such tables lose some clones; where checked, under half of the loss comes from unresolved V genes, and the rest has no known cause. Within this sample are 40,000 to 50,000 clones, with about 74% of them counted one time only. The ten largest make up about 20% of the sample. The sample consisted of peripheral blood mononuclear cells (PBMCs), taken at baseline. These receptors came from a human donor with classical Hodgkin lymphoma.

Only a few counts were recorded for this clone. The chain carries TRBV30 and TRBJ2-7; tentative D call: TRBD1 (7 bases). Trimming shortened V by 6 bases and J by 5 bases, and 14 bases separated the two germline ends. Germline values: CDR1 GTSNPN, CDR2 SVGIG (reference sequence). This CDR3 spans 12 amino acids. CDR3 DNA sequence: TGTGCCTGTATGGCAGGGGGGCACGAGCAGTACTTC. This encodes CACMAGGHEQYF.

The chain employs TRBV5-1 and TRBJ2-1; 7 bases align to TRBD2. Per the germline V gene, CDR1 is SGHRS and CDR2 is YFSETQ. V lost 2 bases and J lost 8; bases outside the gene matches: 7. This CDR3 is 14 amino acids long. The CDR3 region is CASSFREGGDEQFF. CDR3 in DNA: TGCGCCAGCAGCTTCAGGGAGGGAGGCGATGAGCAGTTCTTC.

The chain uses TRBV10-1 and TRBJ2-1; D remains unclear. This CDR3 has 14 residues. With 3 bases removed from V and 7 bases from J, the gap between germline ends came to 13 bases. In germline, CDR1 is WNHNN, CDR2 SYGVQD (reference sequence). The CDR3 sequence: CASSDQVGRNEQFF. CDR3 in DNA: TGCGCCAGCAGTGACCAGGTGGGTCGGAATGAGCAGTTCTTC.

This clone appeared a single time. The CDR3 DNA sequence: TGTGCCAGCTCACAAAGCGAGAGCAACGGGGAGCTGTTTTTT. This translates into CASSQSESNGELFF. The V call is TRBV18, the J call TRBJ2-2; D is ambiguous. This CDR3 has 14 residues. Germline V gene sequence: CDR1 KGHSH, CDR2 LQKENI. V lost 4 bases and J lost 7, with 13 bases in between.

The CDR3 DNA reads as TGTGCCAGCAGCTTTAACAGAGCCGGGGAGCTGTTTTTT. Its protein is CASSFNRAGELFF. V is TRBV5-4 and J is TRBJ2-2; D not resolved. V lost 2 bases and J 6 bases, leaving 8 bases between the germline ends. From germline, CDR1 is SGHNT and CDR2 YYREEE (reference sequence). The CDR3 runs to 13 residues.

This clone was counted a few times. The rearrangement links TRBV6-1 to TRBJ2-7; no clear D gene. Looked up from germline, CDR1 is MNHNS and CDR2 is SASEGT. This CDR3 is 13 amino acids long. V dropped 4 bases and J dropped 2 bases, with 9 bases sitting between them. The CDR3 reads CASSVLGPYEQYF. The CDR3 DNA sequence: TGTGCCAGCAGTGTTCTAGGACCCTACGAGCAGTACTTC.

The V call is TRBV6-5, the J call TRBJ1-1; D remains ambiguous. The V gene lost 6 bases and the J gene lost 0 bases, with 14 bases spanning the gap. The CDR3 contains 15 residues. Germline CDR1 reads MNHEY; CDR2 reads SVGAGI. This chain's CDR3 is CASRRNIGLNTEAFF. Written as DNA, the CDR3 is TGTGCCAGCAGGCGTAATATCGGGCTGAACACTGAAGCTTTCTTT.

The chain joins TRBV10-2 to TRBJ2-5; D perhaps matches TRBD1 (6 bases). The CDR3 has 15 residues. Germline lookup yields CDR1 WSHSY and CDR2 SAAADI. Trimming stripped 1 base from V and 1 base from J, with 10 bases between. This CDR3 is CASSEYRVFQETQYF. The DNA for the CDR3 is TGCGCCAGCAGTGAGTACAGGGTATTCCAAGAGACCCAGTACTTC.